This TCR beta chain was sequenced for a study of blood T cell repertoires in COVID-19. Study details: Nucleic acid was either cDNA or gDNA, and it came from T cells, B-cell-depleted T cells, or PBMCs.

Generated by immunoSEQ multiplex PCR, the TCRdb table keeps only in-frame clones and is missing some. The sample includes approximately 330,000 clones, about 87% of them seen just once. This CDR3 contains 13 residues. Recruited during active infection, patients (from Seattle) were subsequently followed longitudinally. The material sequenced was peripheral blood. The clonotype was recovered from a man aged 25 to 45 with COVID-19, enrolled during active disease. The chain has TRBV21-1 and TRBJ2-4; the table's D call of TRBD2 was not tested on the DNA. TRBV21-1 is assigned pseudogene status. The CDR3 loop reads CASSRLTGNIQYF. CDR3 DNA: TGTGCCAGCAGCAGGCTCACGGGTAACATTCAGTACTTC.